This TCR beta chain was retrieved from a study of vaccination and CD4 T cells after COVID-19. Indicated treatment: approximately 9-day PBMC culture with coronavirus spike peptide pools or control peptides (ViraFEST assay). An unexposed donor provided the CD4+ T cells, which were collected before the COVID-19 pandemic (2011-2018). A remark on this clonotype: Antigen: not known.

Germline V gene sequence: CDR1 DFQATT, CDR2 SNEGSKA (reference sequence). V dropped 6 bases and J dropped 6 bases, with 21 bases sitting between them. CDR3 size: 15 residues. The Oncomine TCR Beta short-read assay generated sequence data from the DNA of cultured CD4+ T cells. From CD4+ T cells that had been cultured, genomic DNA was extracted. TCRdb re-analysed the PCR reads in MiXCR, keeping a single row per CDR3 protein. This table has over 9,000 distinct CDR3 sequences, approximately 32% appearing once. V and J are TRBV20-1 and TRBJ2-1, with D unresolved. Sequenced sample: CD4+ T cells from blood, cultured in vitro. This clonotype originated in a human donor in good health. The CDR3 nucleotides are TGCAGTGCCCAAACGTTAGTTGGGTTGGGCAATGAGCAGTTCTTC. It encodes CSAQTLVGLGNEQFF.